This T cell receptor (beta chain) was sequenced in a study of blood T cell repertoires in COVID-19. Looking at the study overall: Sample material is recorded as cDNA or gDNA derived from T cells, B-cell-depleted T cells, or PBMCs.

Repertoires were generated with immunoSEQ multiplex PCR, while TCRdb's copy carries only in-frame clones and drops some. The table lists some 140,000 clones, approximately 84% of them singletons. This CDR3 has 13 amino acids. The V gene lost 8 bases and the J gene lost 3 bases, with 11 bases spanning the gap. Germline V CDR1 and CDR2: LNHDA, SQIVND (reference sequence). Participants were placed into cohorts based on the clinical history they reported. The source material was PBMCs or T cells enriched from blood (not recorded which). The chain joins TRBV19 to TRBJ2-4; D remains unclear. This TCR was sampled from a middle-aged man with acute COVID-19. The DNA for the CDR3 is TGTGCCAGTTTCGGCGGAAGCAAAAACATTCAGTACTTC. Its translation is CASFGGSKNIQYF.